What follows are 15 T cell receptor beta chains derived from one specimen sequenced in a study of identical twins (dated by TCRdb to between 2015 and 2016). Libraries were constructed by 5' RACE. The instrument was an Illumina HiSeq 2000. TCRdb trimmed the raw reads at Q25, called clones with MiXCR and kept productive beta chains. Each record represents a unique CDR3 protein, reported with the most common genes and DNA among its rows. Here the sample has about 240,000 distinct CDR3 sequences; roughly 7.5% occur a single time. The ten top clones hold under 6% of the sample. These same data were also listed under a study on yellow fever vaccine responses in identical twins.

The sequenced sample was CD8+ T cells sorted from blood. These receptors all stem from a woman under 30 in good health.

About this clonotype itself: Germline is not matched at one junction end, which may reflect a read error. The chain recombines TRBV15 with TRBJ2-3; 8 nucleotides align to TRBD2. The CDR3 runs 17 residues. Germline V lookup: CDR1 LNHNV, CDR2 YYDKDF (reference sequence). CDR3 in DNA: TGTGCCACCAGCGGGTTAGCGGGGCGGTTGTTAACAGATTCGCAGTATTTT. It translates to CATSGLAGRLLTDSQYF.

This clonotype has at least ten counts. This rearrangement joins TRBV7-9 to TRBJ2-3; D is unresolved. The CDR3 covers 12 residues. Trimming removed 4 bases from V and 5 bases from J, with 7 bases in between. CDR1 is SEHNR, CDR2 FQNEAQ, per germline (reference sequence). CDR3 DNA sequence: TGTGCCAGCAGCTGGGATCAAGATACGCAGTATTTT. Translating it yields CASSWDQDTQYF.

This rearrangement joins TRBV2 to TRBJ2-3; 10 bases are a match to TRBD2. The CDR3 is 17 amino acids. Germline loops: CDR1 SNHLY, CDR2 FYNNEI. V was pared by 3 bases and J by 0 bases, with 6 bases of the junction left unmatched. The CDR3 loop is CASSELLAGVSTDTQYF. The DNA of the CDR3 is TGTGCCAGCAGTGAGTTGCTAGCGGGAGTTAGCACAGATACGCAGTATTTT. Based on the CDR3 plus reference TRBV2 and TRBJ2-3, the full variable domain is EPEVTQTPSHQVTQMGQEVILRCVPISNHLYFYWYRQILGQKVEFLVSFYNNEISEKSEIFDDQFSVERPDGSNFTLKIRSTKLEDSAMYFCASSELLAGVSTDTQYFGPGTRLTVL.

This chain joins TRBV3-1 and TRBJ2-1; D might be TRBD2 (6 bases). The germline V gene has CDR1 LGHDT and CDR2 YNNKEL (reference sequence). This CDR3 is built from 15 residues. Deletions cut 10 bases from V and 4 bases from J, with 20 bases between. The CDR3 DNA reads TGTGCCACCTGCCAAGATGCGGGGAGTTACAATGAGCAGTTCTTC. Translated, it gives CATCQDAGSYNEQFF.

The sample holds a few counts of this clonotype. V and J are TRBV20-1 and TRBJ2-1; 10 bases are shared with TRBD2. The V and J ends lost 6 bases and 6 bases, in that order; junction bases with no gene match: 11. The CDR3 has 15 residues. Per germline, CDR1 DFQATT and CDR2 SNEGSKA (reference sequence). CDR3 loop: CSATLLSGRANEQFF. The CDR3 nucleotides are TGCAGTGCCACCCTTTTAAGCGGGAGGGCCAATGAGCAGTTCTTC.

This rearrangement joins TRBV28 to TRBJ2-3; 10 bases line up with TRBD1. CDR1 is MDHEN, CDR2 SYDVKM, per germline. J gave up 0 bases and V 6 bases, and 6 bases lay outside the gene matches. This CDR3 comprises 16 residues. The CDR3 spells CASSPTGGSSTDTQYF. In DNA, the CDR3 is TGTGCCAGCAGCCCGACAGGGGGCTCTAGCACAGATACGCAGTATTTT.

This clonotype was recorded many times. The gene calls are TRBV7-9 and TRBJ2-1; D is perhaps TRBD1 (5 bases). The CDR3 is 15 amino acids. Germline V gene lookup returns CDR1 SEHNR and CDR2 FQNEAQ (reference sequence). V lost 5 bases and J lost 4, with 15 bases in between. The CDR3 is CASSLTWGQYNEQFF. The CDR3 coding sequence is TGTGCCAGCAGCCTAACGTGGGGCCAATACAATGAGCAGTTCTTC.

There are a few counts of this clonotype. The chain has TRBV4-1 and TRBJ2-7; the D gene is possibly TRBD1 (6 bases). The CDR3 is 13 amino acids. With 4 bases removed from V and 6 bases from J, the gap between germline ends came to 13 bases. CDR1 and CDR2 from the germline V gene are MGHRA and YSYEKL. CDR3 residues: CASSPSGAPEQYF. DNA of the CDR3: TGCGCCAGCAGCCCGTCAGGGGCACCCGAGCAGTACTTC.

The chain is built from TRBV7-6 and TRBJ1-5, with 9 bases matching TRBD1. Germline V CDR1 and CDR2: SGHVS, FNYEAQ. J was trimmed by 4 bases and V by 3 bases; bases with no gene match: 4. The CDR3 extends over 15 amino acids. The CDR3 loop reads CASSLTGGVNQPQHF. DNA for the CDR3: TGTGCCAGCAGCTTGACAGGGGGTGTAAATCAGCCCCAGCATTTT.

The sample holds many counts of this clonotype. This rearrangement joins TRBV20-1 to TRBJ2-2, with D hard to call. The CDR3 has 13 amino acids. V lost 0 bases and J lost 0, with 2 bases in between. The V gene's germline CDR1 is DFQATT and CDR2 SNEGSKA (reference sequence). CDR3 DNA sequence: TGCAGTGCTAGAGATACGAACACCGGGGAGCTGTTTTTT. Amino acid sequence: CSARDTNTGELFF.

This clonotype was seen a few times. The chain joins TRBV28 to TRBJ1-2; 7 bases fit TRBD1. This CDR3 is built from 16 residues. The germline V gene encodes CDR1 MDHEN and CDR2 SYDVKM. V shed 3 bases, J shed 2 bases, and the junction held 9 bases outside the gene matches. The CDR3 loop is CASSFTGTVLNYGYTF. As DNA, the CDR3 is TGTGCCAGCAGTTTCACTGGGACAGTTTTAAACTATGGCTACACCTTC.

In its sample, this clonotype was seen a few times. The chain recombines TRBV3-1 with TRBJ2-1, with 9 bases identical to TRBD1. The germline V gene encodes CDR1 LGHDT and CDR2 YNNKEL (reference sequence). V shed 4 bases, J shed 8 bases, and the junction held 3 bases outside the gene matches. The CDR3 is 13 amino acids. The CDR3 protein is CASSPGQGYEQFF. The DNA for the CDR3 is TGTGCCAGCAGCCCGGGACAGGGTTATGAGCAGTTCTTC.

The rearrangement uses TRBV28 and TRBJ2-7; no clear D. The V end was cut by 3 bases, the J end by 2 bases, with 11 bases between. CDR3 length equals 14 residues. CDR1 is MDHEN, CDR2 SYDVKM, per germline. Here the CDR3 reads CASSFYGGTYEQYF. The CDR3 nucleotides read TGTGCCAGCAGTTTTTATGGCGGAACCTACGAGCAGTACTTC.

This clonotype was observed a few times. The V call is TRBV12-3 or TRBV12-4, the J call TRBJ1-1, with 9 positions matching TRBD1. The length of the CDR3 is 15 residues. V lost 6 bases, J lost 4 bases, and 9 bases stayed unmatched. CDR3 protein: CASSLGTGMGTEAFF. The DNA of the CDR3 is TGTGCCAGCAGCCTCGGGACAGGGATGGGCACTGAAGCTTTCTTT.

In this sample, this clonotype turned up a few times. The chain has TRBV7-9 and TRBJ2-2; maybe TRBD1 (7 bases). CDR3 length: 17 amino acids. With 3 bases removed from V and 5 bases from J, the gap between germline ends came to 19 bases. Germline V gives CDR1 SEHNR, CDR2 FQNEAQ (reference sequence). Here the CDR3 reads CASSLVVRRGPTGELFF. The CDR3 DNA sequence: TGTGCCAGCAGCTTGGTGGTCAGGAGGGGGCCTACCGGGGAGCTGTTTTTT.